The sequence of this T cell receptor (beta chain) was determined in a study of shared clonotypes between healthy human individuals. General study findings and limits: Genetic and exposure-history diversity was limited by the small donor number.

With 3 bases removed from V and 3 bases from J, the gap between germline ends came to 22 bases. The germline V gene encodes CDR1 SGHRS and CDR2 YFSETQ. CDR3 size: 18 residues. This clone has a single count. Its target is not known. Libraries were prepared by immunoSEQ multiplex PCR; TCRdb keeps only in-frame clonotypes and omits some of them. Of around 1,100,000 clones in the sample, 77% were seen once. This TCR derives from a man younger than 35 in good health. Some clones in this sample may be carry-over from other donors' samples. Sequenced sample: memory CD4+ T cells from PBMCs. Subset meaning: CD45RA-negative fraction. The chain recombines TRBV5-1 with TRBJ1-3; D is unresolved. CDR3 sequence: CASSYLPGKTDFGNTIYF. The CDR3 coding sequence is TGCGCCAGCAGCTACCTCCCCGGGAAAACCGACTTTGGAAACACCATATATTTT. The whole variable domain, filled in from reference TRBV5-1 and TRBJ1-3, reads KAGVTQTPRYLIKTRGQQVTLSCSPISGHRSVSWYQQTPGQGLQFLFEYFSETQRNKGNFPGRFSGRQFSNSRSEMNVSTLELGDSALYLCASSYLPGKTDFGNTIYFGEGSWLTVV.